The 3 T cell receptor beta chains listed next were all sequenced from one sample in a study of T cell responses to AZD1222 COVID-19 vaccine. The protocol was immunoSEQ multiplex PCR, while the TCRdb copy is restricted to in-frame clones and leaves out a portion. This sample has 90,000 to 110,000 clones, with 82% found just once. Sequenced here: peripheral blood, sampled on day 0 of AZD1222 vaccination. The receptors come from an adult in good health.

The V call is TRBV2, the J call TRBJ1-1, with D uncertain. The CDR3 covers 12 residues. With 3 bases removed from V and 4 bases from J, the gap between germline ends came to 6 bases. Per the germline V gene, CDR1 is SNHLY and CDR2 is FYNNEI. CDR3 in amino acids: CASSEWSTEAFF. The CDR3 DNA sequence: TGTGCCAGCAGTGAGTGGAGCACTGAAGCTTTCTTT.

A single count supports this clone. The V and J genes are TRBV21-1 and TRBJ1-3. TRBV21-1 is assigned pseudogene status. The CDR3 has 16 amino acids. The CDR3 nucleotides are TGTGCCAGCAGCAAAGGGAAGACCTCCTCTGGAAACACCATATATTTT. Protein sequence: CASSKGKTSSGNTIYF.

This clone was counted a few times. J is TRBJ1-3 and V is TRBV18; the D is unclear. V was trimmed by 5 bases and J by 0 bases, leaving 8 bases between them. The CDR3 totals 14 residues. Per germline, CDR1 KGHSH and CDR2 LQKENI. In nucleotides, the CDR3 is TGTGCCAGCTCAAATTCGAGCTCTGGAAACACCATATATTTT. Amino acids: CASSNSSSGNTIYF.